This TCR beta chain was retrieved from a study of T-cell reconstitution after alpha-beta-depleted transplantation in children. This clonotype showed up just a few times. The CDR3 covers 17 residues. V was clipped by 1 base and J by 3 bases; unmatched bases: 12. Germline V gene lookup returns CDR1 SQVTM and CDR2 ANQGSEA. Library preparation (for TCRbeta) was performed with unique molecular identifiers. MiXCR was run by TCRdb on the PCR reads, yielding one entry per CDR3 protein. The sample has 500,000 to 600,000 distinct CDR3 sequences; about a sixth are singletons. The source material was PBMCs from the stem cell graft donor, sampled from the stem cell graft. The chain carries TRBV29-1 and TRBJ2-7; 10 positions match TRBD2. The receptor's source is a human donor who donated a stem cell graft to a child with acute lymphoblastic leukemia. The CDR3 reads CSVEAPASGGALYEQYF. In nucleotides, the CDR3 is TGCAGCGTTGAAGCCCCGGCTAGCGGGGGAGCGCTCTACGAGCAGTACTTC.